Listed below are T cell receptor beta chains from one sample, sequenced in a study of blood T cell repertoires in COVID-19. Profiling relied on immunoSEQ multiplex PCR, and the TCRdb table lists in-frame clones only, not all of them. The table lists about 240,000 clones, approximately 90% of them singletons, with approximately 7.6% in the top ten. The sequencing input was peripheral blood. The receptors were sampled from a man aged 60-69 years who had recovered from COVID-19. The CDR3 runs from the conserved cysteine through the conserved F or W. The order of the fields is J gene, V gene, D gene, clone size, CDR3 DNA, CDR3 protein. A D gene is named only where the DNA matches it firmly. Rows give clone size only sometimes, using once, few, many, or a class for an expanded clone.

TRBJ2-3,TRBV24-1,NA,NA,TGTGCCACCAGCTACGGAGCCCTCACAGATACGCAGTATTTT,CATSYGALTDTQYF
TRBJ1-3,TRBV9,TRBD1,NA,TGTGCCAGCAGCGTGGAACGGACAGGGGGAAACACCATATATTTT,CASSVERTGGNTIYF
TRBJ2-1,TRBV12-3/TRBV12-4,NA,NA,TGTGCCAGCAGTTTTCGACAGTACAATGAGCAGTTCTTC,CASSFRQYNEQFF
TRBJ2-2,TRBV5-6,NA,NA,TGTGCCAGCAGCTTAGCCCAGGGTGGCGGGGAGCTGTTTTTT,CASSLAQGGGELFF
TRBJ2-4,TRBV27,TRBD1,NA,TGTGCCAGCAGTTCGAAGGACAGGGGGGACATTCAGTACTTC,CASSSKDRGDIQYF
TRBJ2-7,TRBV10-3,NA,NA,TGTGCCATCAGGATGATGAACAGGTCCTACGAGCAGTACTTC,CAIRMMNRSYEQYF
TRBJ1-5,TRBV6-5,TRBD1,once,TGTGCCAGCAGCGAGGGGGCCTGGCGGCCCCAGCATTTT,CASSEGAWRPQHF
TRBJ2-7,TRBV2,TRBD1,NA,TGTGCCCGCCGGGACAGGGCGTCCTACGAGCAGTACTTC,CARRDRASYEQYF
TRBJ1-2,TRBV2,NA,NA,TGTGCCAGCAGTGTATCGGGGAATGGCTACACCTTC,CASSVSGNGYTF
TRBJ1-2,TRBV5-3,NA,NA,TGTGCCAGAAGCTTGGGTCGGGGTTTGGGTGGCTACACCTTC,CARSLGRGLGGYTF
TRBJ1-3,TRBV6-1,NA,NA,TGTGCCAGCAGTGAGGGGGGTTTTGGAAACACCATATATTTT,CASSEGGFGNTIYF
TRBJ1-2,TRBV29-1,NA,NA,TGCAGCGTTGATAGACAGACGAAAGATTACTATGGCTACACCTTC,CSVDRQTKDYYGYTF
TRBJ2-5,TRBV5-1,TRBD2,few,TGCGCCAGCAGCGCGCTAGCGGGGGGGCCTAGGAGCTACTTC,CASSALAGGPRSYF
TRBJ2-7,TRBV7-9,TRBD1,NA,TGTGCCAGCAGCTTATTGGGGACAGGACCCAACGAGCAGTACTTC,CASSLLGTGPNEQYF
TRBJ2-3,TRBV7-2,TRBD2,NA,TGTGCCAGCAGCTTAGGGAGGACTAGTCAGTATTTT,CASSLGRTSQYF
TRBJ2-3,TRBV2,TRBD1,NA,TGTGCCAGCAACACAGGGGTCGGGAGCACAGATACGCAGTATTTT,CASNTGVGSTDTQYF
TRBJ2-5,TRBV6-5,TRBD1,NA,TGTGCCAGCAGGCTCGGGACAGCCCAAGAGACCCAGTACTTC,CASRLGTAQETQYF